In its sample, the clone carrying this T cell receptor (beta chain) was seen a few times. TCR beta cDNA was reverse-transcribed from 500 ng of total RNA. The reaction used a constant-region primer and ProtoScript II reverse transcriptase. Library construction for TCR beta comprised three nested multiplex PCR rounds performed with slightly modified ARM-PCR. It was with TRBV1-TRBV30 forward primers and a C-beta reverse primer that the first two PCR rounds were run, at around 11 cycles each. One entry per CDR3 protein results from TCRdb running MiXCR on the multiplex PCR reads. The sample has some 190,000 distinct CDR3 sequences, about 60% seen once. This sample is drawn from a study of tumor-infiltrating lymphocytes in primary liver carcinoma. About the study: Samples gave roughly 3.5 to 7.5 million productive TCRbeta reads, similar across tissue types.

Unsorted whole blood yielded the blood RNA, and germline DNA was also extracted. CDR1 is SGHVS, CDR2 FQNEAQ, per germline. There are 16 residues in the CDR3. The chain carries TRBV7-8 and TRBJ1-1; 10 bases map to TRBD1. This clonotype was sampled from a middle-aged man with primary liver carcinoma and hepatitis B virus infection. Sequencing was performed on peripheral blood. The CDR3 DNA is TGTGCAACGAGCCAGGGACAGGGGCTCTTGAACACTGAAGCTTTCTTT. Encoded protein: CATSQGQGLLNTEAFF. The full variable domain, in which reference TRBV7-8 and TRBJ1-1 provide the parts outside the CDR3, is GAGVSQSPRYKVAKRGQDVALRCDPISGHVSLFWYQQALGQGPEFLTYFQNEAQLDKSGLPSDRFFAERPEGSVSTLKIQRTQQEDSAVYLCATSQGQGLLNTEAFFGQGTRLTVV.